This T cell receptor beta chain was obtained from a study of OX40 agonist ivuxolimab in advanced cancers. About the study: Hepatocellular carcinoma, melanoma, renal cell or head and neck cancer was diagnosed in the dose-escalation patients. Partial responses were achieved by three patients, one with hepatocellular carcinoma and two with cutaneous melanoma.

The assay was immunoSEQ multiplex PCR, and TCRdb's table has in-frame clones only and misses some. This table has 100,000 or so clones, less than 90% appearing once. The V gene's germline CDR1 is SEHNR and CDR2 FQNEAQ (reference sequence). This CDR3 region has 14 residues. J lost 5 bases, V lost 5 bases, and 8 bases had no gene match. This chain links TRBV7-9 with TRBJ1-1, with TRBD1 matching 7 bases. Sequencing used CD4+ or CD8+ T cells sorted from blood, obtained in a trial of the OX40 agonist ivuxolimab. The sequence came from an adult with an advanced solid tumor such as melanoma, head and neck, liver or kidney cancer. The CDR3 protein is CASSRQGPSTEAFF. CDR3 nucleotides: TGTGCCAGCAGCCGACAGGGCCCTAGTACTGAAGCTTTCTTT.